The source of this TCR beta chain is a study of response to subunit inactivated influenza vaccine. TCRdb reanalysed the RT-PCR reads using MiXCR and keeps one entry per CDR3 protein. The data contain 500,000 to 600,000 distinct CDR3 sequences, 10% to 15% of them singletons. V was shortened by 5 bases and J by 9 bases, with 11 bases between the two germline ends. The CDR3 consists of 12 residues. Germline lookup yields CDR1 SGHTA and CDR2 FQGNSA. Comments on this clonotype: Its antigen is not known.

General observations from the study: A suggestion made by the authors is that each seasonal influenza vaccination recruits few new T cells.

The chain links TRBV7-2 to TRBJ2-1; maybe TRBD2 (5 bases). This clonotype was obtained from a middle-aged man who received an inactivated influenza vaccine. Material: PBMCs from blood, obtained 35 to 45 days after vaccination. CDR3 in DNA: TGTGCCAGCAGCCAGGAGGTGGGTGAGCAGTTCTTC. Translated: CASSQEVGEQFF.